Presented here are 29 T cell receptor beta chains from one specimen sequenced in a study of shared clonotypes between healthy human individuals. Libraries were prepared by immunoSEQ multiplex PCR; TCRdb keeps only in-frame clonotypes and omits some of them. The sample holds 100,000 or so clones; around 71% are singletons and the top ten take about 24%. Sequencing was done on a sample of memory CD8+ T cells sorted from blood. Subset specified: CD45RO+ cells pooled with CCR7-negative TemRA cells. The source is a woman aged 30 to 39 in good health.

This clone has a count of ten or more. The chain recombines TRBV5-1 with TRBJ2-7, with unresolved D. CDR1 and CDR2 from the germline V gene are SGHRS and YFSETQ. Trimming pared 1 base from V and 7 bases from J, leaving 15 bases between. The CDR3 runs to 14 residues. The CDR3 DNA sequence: TGCGCCAGCAGCTTGTCGCTAGGTCTGGAGGAGCAGTACTTC. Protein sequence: CASSLSLGLEEQYF.

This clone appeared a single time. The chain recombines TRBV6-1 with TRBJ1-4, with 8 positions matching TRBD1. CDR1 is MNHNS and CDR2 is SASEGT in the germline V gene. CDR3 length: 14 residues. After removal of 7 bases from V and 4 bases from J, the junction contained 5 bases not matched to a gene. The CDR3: CASIGQGSNEKLFF. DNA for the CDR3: TGTGCCAGCATAGGACAGGGCAGTAATGAAAAACTGTTTTTT.

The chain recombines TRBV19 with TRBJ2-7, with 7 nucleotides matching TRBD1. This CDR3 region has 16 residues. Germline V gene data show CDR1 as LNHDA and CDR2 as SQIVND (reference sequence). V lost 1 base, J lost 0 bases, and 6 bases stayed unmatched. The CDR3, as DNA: TGTGCCAGTAGTATAGGCGCTGGACAGGACTCCTACGAGCAGTACTTC. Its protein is CASSIGAGQDSYEQYF.

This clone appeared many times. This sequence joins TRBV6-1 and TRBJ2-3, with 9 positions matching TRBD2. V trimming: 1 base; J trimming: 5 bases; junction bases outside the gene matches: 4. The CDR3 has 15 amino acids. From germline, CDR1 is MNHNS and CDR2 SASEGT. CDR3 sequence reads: CASSEVAGGLDTQYF. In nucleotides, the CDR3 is TGTGCCAGCAGTGAAGTGGCGGGAGGGCTAGATACGCAGTATTTT.

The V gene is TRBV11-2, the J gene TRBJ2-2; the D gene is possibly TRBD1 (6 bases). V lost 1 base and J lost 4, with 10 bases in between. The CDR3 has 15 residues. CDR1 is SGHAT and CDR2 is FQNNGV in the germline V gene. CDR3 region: CASSLGTVGTGELFF. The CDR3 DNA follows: TGTGCCAGCAGCTTAGGGACAGTCGGCACCGGGGAGCTGTTTTTT. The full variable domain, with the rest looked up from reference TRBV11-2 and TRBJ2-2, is EAGVAQSPRYKIIEKRQSVAFWCNPISGHATLYWYQQILGQGPKLLIQFQNNGVVDDSQLPKDRFSAERLKGVDSTLKIQPAKLEDSAVYLCASSLGTVGTGELFFGEGSRLTVL.

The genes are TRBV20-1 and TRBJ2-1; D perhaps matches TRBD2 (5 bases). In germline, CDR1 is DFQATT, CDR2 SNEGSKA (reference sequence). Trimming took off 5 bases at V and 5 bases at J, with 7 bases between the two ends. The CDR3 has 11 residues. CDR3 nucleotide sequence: TGCAGTGCTTCCGGGGACAATGAGCAGTTCTTC. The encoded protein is CSASGDNEQFF.

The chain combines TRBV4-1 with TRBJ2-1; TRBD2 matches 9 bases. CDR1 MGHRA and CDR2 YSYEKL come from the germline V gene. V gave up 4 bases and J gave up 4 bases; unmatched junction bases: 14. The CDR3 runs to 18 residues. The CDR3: CASSPWGSTSGWYNEQFF. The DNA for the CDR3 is TGCGCCAGCAGCCCATGGGGATCCACTAGCGGGTGGTACAATGAGCAGTTCTTC.

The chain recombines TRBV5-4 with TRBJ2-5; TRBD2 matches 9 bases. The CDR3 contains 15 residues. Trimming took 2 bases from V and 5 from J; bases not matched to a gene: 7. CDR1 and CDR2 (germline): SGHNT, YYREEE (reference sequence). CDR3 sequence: CASSLPGLAPETQYF. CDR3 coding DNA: TGTGCCAGCAGCTTACCGGGACTAGCTCCGGAGACCCAGTACTTC.

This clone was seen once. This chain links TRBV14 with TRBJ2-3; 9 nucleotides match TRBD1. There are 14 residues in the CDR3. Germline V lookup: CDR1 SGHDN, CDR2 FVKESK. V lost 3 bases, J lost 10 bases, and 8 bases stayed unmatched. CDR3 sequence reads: CASSHPNRGRAQYF. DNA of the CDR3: TGTGCCAGCAGCCATCCGAACAGGGGGCGCGCGCAGTATTTT.

CDR3 protein: CASSSGTGGGEQYF. As DNA, the CDR3 is TGTGCCAGCAGTTCCGGGACAGGGGGTGGCGAGCAGTACTTC. The chain couples TRBV27 to TRBJ2-7; TRBD1 matches 11 bases. This CDR3 is built from 14 residues. Looked up from germline, CDR1 is MNHEY and CDR2 is SMNVEV (reference sequence). Losses at the gene ends were 4 bases for V and 6 bases for J; bases not matched to a gene: 5.

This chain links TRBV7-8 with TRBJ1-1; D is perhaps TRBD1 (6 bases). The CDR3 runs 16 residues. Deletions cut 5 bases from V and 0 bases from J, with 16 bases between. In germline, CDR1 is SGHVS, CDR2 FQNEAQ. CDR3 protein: CASSPRGAGVNTEAFF. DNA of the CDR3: TGTGCCAGCAGCCCCCGGGGGGCAGGGGTGAACACTGAAGCTTTCTTT. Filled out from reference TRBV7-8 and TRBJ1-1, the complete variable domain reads GAGVSQSPRYKVAKRGQDVALRCDPISGHVSLFWYQQALGQGPEFLTYFQNEAQLDKSGLPSDRFFAERPEGSVSTLKIQRTQQEDSAVYLCASSPRGAGVNTEAFFGQGTRLTVV.

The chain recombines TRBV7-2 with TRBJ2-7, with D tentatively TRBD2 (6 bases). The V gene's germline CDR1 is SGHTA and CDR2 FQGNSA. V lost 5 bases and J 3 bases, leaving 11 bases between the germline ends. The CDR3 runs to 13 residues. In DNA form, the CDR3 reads TGTGCCAGCAGCCGCGGGGTCCTCTACGAGCAGTACTTC. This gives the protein CASSRGVLYEQYF.

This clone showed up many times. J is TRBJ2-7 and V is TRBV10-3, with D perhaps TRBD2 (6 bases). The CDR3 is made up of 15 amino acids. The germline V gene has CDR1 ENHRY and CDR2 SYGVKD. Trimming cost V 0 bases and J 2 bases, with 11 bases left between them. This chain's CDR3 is CAISESGGLTYEQYF. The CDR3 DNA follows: TGTGCCATCAGTGAGTCGGGGGGACTCACCTACGAGCAGTACTTC.

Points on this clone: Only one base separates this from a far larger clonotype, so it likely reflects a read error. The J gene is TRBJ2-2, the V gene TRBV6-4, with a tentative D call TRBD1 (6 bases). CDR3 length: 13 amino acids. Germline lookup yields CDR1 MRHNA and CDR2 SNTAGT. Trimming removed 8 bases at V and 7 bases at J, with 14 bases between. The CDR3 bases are TGTGCCAGCGGGGACAAGGATCACGGGGAGCTGTTTTTT. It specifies CASGDKDHGELFF.

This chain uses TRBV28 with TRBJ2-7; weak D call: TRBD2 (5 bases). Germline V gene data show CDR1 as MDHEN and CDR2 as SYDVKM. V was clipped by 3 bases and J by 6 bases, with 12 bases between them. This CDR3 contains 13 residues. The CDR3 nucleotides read TGTGCCAGCAGTTTGAGGGCGGGCCGCGAGCAGTACTTC. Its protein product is CASSLRAGREQYF. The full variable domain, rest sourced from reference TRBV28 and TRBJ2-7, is DVKVTQSSRYLVKRTGEKVFLECVQDMDHENMFWYRQDPGLGLRLIYFSYDVKMKEKGDIPEGYSVSREKKERFSLILESASTNQTSMYLCASSLRAGREQYFGPGTRLTVT.

CDR3 loop: CATISRGYEQYF. The DNA of the CDR3 is TGTGCCACCATATCTCGTGGTTACGAGCAGTACTTC. The chain recombines TRBV27 with TRBJ2-7; D not resolved. The CDR3 covers 12 residues. V lost 10 bases and J lost 4, with 14 bases in between. Germline lookup yields CDR1 MNHEY and CDR2 SMNVEV (reference sequence).

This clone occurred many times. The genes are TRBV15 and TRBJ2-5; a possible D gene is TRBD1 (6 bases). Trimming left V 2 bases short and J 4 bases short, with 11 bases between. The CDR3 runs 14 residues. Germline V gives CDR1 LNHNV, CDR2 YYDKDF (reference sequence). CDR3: CATSRLDSRETQYF. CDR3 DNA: TGTGCCACCAGCAGACTGGACAGTCGAGAGACCCAGTACTTC.

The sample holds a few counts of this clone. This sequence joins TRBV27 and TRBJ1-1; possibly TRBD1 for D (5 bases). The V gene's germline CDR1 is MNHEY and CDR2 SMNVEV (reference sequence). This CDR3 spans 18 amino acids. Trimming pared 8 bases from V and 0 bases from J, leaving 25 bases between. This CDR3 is CASFSRPETVLMNTEAFF. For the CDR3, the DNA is TGTGCCAGCTTTTCCAGGCCCGAGACAGTCTTAATGAACACTGAAGCTTTCTTT.

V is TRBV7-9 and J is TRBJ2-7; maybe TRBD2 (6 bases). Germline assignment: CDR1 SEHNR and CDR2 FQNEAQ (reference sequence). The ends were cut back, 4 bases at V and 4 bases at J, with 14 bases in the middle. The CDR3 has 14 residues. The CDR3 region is CASSYKDYTYEQYF. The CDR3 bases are TGTGCCAGCAGCTATAAGGACTACACGTACGAGCAGTACTTC.

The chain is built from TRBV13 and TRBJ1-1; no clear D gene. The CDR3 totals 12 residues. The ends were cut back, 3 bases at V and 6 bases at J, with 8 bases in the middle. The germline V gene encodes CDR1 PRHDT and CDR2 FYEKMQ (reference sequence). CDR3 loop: CASSFSYSEAFF. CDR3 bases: TGTGCCAGCAGCTTCAGCTATTCTGAAGCTTTCTTT.

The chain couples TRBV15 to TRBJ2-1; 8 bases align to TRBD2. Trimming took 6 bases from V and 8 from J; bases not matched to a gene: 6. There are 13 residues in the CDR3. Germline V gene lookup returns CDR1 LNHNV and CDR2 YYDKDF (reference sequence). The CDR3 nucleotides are TGTGCCACCAGAGGGGGACTAGTCCATGAGCAGTTCTTC. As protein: CATRGGLVHEQFF.

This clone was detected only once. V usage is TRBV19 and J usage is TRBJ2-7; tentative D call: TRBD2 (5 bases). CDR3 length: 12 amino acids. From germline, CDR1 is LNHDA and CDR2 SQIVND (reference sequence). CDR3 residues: CAESGPLGEQYF. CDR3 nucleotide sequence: TGTGCGGAAAGCGGCCCCCTAGGCGAGCAGTACTTC.

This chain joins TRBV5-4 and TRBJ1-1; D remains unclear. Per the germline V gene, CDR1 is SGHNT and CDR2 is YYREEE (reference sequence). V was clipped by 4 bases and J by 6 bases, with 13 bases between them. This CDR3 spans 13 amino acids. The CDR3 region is CASSLTDGAEAFF. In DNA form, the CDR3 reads TGTGCCAGCAGCCTCACGGACGGGGCTGAAGCTTTCTTT.

This CDR3 reads CATSRDLEDQETQYF. The CDR3, as DNA: TGTGCCACCAGCAGAGACCTAGAAGACCAAGAGACCCAGTACTTC. The chain combines TRBV15 with TRBJ2-5; no definite D call. Germline values: CDR1 LNHNV, CDR2 YYDKDF (reference sequence). CDR3 length: 15 residues. V lost 0 bases, J lost 0 bases, and 8 bases lay in between.

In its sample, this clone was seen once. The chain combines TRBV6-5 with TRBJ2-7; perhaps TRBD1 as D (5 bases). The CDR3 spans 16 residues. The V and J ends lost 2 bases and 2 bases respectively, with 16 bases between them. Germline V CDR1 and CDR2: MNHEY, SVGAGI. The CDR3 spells CASSYAGRVSAYEQYF. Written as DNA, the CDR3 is TGTGCCAGCAGTTACGCAGGCAGGGTATCCGCCTACGAGCAGTACTTC.

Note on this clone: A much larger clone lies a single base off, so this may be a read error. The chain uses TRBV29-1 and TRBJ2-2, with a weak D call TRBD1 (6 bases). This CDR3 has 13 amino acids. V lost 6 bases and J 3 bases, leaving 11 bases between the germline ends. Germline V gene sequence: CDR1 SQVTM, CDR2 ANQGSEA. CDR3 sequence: CSVFGGDTGELFF. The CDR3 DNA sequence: TGCAGCGTCTTTGGGGGCGACACCGGGGAGCTGTTTTTT.

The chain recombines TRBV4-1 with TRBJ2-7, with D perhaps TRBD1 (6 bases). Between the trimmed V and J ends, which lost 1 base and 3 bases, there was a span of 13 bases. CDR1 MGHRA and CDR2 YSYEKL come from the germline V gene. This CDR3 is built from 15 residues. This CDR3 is CASSQAVVGGYEQYF. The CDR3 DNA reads TGCGCCAGCAGCCAAGCCGTAGTAGGGGGCTACGAGCAGTACTTC.

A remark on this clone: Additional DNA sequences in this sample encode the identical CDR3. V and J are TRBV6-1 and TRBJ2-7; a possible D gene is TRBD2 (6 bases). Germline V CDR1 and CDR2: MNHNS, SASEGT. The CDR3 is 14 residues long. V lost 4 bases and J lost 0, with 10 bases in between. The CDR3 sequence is CASSGRGSSYEQYF. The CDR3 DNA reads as TGTGCCAGCAGTGGCCGGGGGAGCTCCTACGAGCAGTACTTC.

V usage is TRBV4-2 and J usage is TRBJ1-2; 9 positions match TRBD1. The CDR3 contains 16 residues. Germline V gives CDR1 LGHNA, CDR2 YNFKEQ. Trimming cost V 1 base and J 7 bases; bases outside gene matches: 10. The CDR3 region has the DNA TGTGCCAGCAGCCAAGGTTCAGGGGACAGGGTCTTTGGCTACACCTTC. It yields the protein CASSQGSGDRVFGYTF.